The 5 T cell receptor beta chains listed next were all sequenced from one sample in a study of Graves' ophthalmopathy and Graves' hyperthyroidism (dated by TCRdb to 2017 to 2018). Reads for this sample came from an Illumina HiSeq 2000. For repertoire sequencing, TCR beta CDR3 regions were amplified from RNA transcripts. HTBI primers and the Qiagen OneStep RT-PCR kit were used in a first-round RT-PCR, which was followed by a second-round multiplex PCR, size selection and purification. TCRdb handled the public reads itself, with Q25 trimming in fastp and clone calling in MiXCR, and kept productive beta chains. Each CDR3 protein gets just one entry, which takes the most common genes and DNA from the rows behind it. This sample is represented by roughly 400,000 distinct CDR3 sequences; approximately 20% of them were singletons. The top ten clonotypes cover approximately 1.4% of the sample. Specimen: peripheral blood. The origin of the receptors is a woman aged 18-29 years with Graves' ophthalmopathy. Donor details come from another sample of the same person, matched by shared clones.

Written as DNA, the CDR3 is TGTGCCAGCAGTCAACGTTGGGGTAGTTCGGAGACCCAGTACTTC. It codes for CASSQRWGSSETQYF. The chain employs TRBV27 and TRBJ2-5, with D hard to call. Trimming stripped 5 bases from V and 5 bases from J, with 18 bases between. Germline lookup yields CDR1 MNHEY and CDR2 SMNVEV (reference sequence). The CDR3 length is 15 residues.

In this sample, this clonotype turned up many times. The chain uses TRBV12-3 or TRBV12-4 and TRBJ2-7; unclear D gene. V lost 5 bases and J lost 2, with 7 bases in between. This CDR3 is 12 amino acids long. The CDR3 region is CASSPYTYEQYF. CDR3 nucleotide sequence: TGTGCCAGCAGTCCTTATACCTACGAGCAGTACTTC.

The chain recombines TRBV7-2 with TRBJ1-1; TRBD1 agrees at 7 bases. The V gene end was trimmed by 5 bases and the J gene end by 3 bases; junction bases not matched to a gene: 9. CDR3 length: 15 residues. Per the germline V gene, CDR1 is SGHTA and CDR2 is FQGNSA. CDR3 sequence (DNA): TGTGCCAGCAGCAAAACCACAGGGGCTGACACTGAAGCTTTCTTT. Its protein is CASSKTTGADTEAFF.

The chain recombines TRBV12-3 or TRBV12-4 with TRBJ1-2, with D possibly matching TRBD1 (5 bases). There are 13 residues in the CDR3. The V end was cut by 5 bases, the J end by 9 bases, with 16 bases between. DNA for the CDR3: TGTGCCAGCAGTCCAGACAGCGGTGACAGCTACACCTTC. It encodes CASSPDSGDSYTF.

This clonotype was seen ten or more times. The chain has TRBV6-2 or TRBV6-3 and TRBJ1-1; D gene ambiguous. Trimming cost V 5 bases and J 6 bases, with 10 bases left between them. This CDR3 comprises 12 residues. Germline V gene data show CDR1 as MNHEY and CDR2 as SVGEGT. CDR3 nucleotide sequence: TGTGCCAGCAGTCCTACTATCGCTGAAGCTTTCTTT. Its protein product is CASSPTIAEAFF.